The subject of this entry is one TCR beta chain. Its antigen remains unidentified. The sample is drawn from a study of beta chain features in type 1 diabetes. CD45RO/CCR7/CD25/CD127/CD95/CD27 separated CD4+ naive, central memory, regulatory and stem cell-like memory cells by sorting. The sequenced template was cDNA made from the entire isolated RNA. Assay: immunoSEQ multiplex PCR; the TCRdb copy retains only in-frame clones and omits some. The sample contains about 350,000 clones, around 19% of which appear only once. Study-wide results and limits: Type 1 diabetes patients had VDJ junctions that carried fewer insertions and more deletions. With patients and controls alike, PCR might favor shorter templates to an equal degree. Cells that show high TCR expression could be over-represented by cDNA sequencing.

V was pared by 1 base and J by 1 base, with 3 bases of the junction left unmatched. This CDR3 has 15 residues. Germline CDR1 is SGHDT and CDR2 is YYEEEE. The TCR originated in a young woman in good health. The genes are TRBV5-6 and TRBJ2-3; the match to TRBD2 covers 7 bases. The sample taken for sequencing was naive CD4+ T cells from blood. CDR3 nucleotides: TGTGCCAGCAGCTTGATGGCGGGAGGCACAGATACGCAGTATTTT. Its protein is CASSLMAGGTDTQYF.